This T cell receptor (beta chain) was sequenced in a study of cytomegalovirus exposure and HLA in healthy donors. V lost 6 bases and J lost 4, with 12 bases in between. Germline CDR1 and CDR2: SNHLY and FYNNEI. This CDR3 has 14 residues. Notes on this clone: Its cognate antigen is unknown.

The PCR had 60 Vbeta and 13 Jbeta primers. The assay was immunoSEQ multiplex PCR, and TCRdb's table has in-frame clones only and misses some. The sample lists about 150,000 clones; roughly 80% were seen once. Points from the study as a whole: Exclusion applied to some V segments, including TRBV6-2 and TRBV6-3, as they were indistinguishable. Rates of TCR association differed by HLA locus in a later analysis, with DRB1 highest and HLA-C lowest. The sole available immune exposure information was CMV serostatus.

These donors counted as nominally healthy when sampled, but unrecorded immune exposures were likely. The sample consisted of PBMCs. The receptor comes from a male donor in good health and CMV-seronegative. This chain links TRBV2 with TRBJ2-2, with D possibly TRBD2 on 6 matching bases. CDR3 amino acids: CASSRDFLTGELFF. In DNA form, the CDR3 reads TGTGCCAGCAGCCGGGACTTCCTCACCGGGGAGCTGTTTTTT. Looking up the rest from reference TRBV2 and TRBJ2-2 gives the full variable domain: EPEVTQTPSHQVTQMGQEVILRCVPISNHLYFYWYRQILGQKVEFLVSFYNNEISEKSEIFDDQFSVERPDGSNFTLKIRSTKLEDSAMYFCASSRDFLTGELFFGEGSRLTVL.